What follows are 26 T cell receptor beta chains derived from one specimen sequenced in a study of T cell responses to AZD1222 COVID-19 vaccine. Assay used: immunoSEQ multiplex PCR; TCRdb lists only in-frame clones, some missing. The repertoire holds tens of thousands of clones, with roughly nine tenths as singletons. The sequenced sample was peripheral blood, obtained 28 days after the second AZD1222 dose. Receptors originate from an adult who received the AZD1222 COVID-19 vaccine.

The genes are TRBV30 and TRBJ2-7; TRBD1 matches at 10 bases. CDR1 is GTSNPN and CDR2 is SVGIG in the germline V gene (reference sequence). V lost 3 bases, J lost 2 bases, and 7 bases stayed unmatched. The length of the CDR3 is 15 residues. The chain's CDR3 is CAWRGTGTGAYEQYF. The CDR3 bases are TGTGCCTGGAGGGGGACCGGGACAGGGGCCTACGAGCAGTACTTC.

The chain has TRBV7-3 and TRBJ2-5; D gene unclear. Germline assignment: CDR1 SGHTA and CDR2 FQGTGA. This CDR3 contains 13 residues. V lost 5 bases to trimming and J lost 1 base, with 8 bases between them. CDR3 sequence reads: CASSERVQETQYF. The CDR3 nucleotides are TGTGCCAGCAGCGAACGGGTCCAAGAGACCCAGTACTTC.

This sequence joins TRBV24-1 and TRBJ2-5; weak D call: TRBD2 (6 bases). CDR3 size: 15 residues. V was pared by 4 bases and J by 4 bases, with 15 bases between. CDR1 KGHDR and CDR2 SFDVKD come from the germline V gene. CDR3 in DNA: TGTGCCACCAGTGACCAAATTAGCGGCCCAGAGACCCAGTACTTC. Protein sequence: CATSDQISGPETQYF.

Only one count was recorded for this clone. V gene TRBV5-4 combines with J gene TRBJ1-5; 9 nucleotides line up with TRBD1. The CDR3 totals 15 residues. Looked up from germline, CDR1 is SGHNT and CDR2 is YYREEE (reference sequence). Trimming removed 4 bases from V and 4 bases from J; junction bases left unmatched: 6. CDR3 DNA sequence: TGTGCCAGCAGCGAAGGGACAGGGAGAAATCAGCCCCAGCATTTT. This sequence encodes CASSEGTGRNQPQHF.

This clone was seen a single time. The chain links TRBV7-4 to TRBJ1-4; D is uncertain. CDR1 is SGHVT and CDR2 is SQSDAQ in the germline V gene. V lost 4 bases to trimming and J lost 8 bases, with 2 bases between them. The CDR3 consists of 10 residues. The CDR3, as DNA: TGTGCCAGCAGCTCCGAAAAACTGTTTTTT. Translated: CASSSEKLFF.

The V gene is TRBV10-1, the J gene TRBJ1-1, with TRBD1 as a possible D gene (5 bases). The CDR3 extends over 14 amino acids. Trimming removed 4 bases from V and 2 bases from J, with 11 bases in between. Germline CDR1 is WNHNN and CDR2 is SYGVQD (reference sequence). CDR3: CASSGPGGNTEAFF. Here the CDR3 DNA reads TGCGCCAGCAGTGGTCCCGGGGGAAACACTGAAGCTTTCTTT.

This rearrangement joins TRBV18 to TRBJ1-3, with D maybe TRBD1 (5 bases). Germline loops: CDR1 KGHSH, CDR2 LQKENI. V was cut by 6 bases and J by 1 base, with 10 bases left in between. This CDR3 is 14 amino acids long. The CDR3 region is CASSLGRSGNTIYF. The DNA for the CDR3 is TGTGCCAGCTCGCTGGGACGATCTGGAAACACCATATATTTT.

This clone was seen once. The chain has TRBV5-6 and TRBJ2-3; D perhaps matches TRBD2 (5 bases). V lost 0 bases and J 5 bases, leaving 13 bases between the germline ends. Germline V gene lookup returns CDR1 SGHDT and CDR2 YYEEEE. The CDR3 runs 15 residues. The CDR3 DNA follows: TGTGCCAGCAGCTTGGCCGTCGGGATGGGAGATACGCAGTATTTT. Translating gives CASSLAVGMGDTQYF.

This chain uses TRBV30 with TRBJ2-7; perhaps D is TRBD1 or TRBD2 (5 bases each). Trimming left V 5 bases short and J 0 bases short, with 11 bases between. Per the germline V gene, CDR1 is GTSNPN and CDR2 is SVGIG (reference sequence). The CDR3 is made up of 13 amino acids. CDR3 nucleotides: TGTGCCTGGGGGGACGGGATCTCCTACGAGCAGTACTTC. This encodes CAWGDGISYEQYF.

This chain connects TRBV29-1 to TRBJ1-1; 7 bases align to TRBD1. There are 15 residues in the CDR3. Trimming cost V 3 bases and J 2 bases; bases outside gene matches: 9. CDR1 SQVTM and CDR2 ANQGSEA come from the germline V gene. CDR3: CSVDISDRSNTEAFF. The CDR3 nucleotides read TGCAGCGTTGACATCTCGGACAGGAGTAACACTGAAGCTTTCTTT.

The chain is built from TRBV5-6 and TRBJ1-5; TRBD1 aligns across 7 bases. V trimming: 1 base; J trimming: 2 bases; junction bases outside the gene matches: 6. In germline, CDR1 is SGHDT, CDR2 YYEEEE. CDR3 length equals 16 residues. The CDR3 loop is CASSLLDREGNQPQHF. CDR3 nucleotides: TGTGCCAGCAGCTTGTTAGACAGGGAAGGCAATCAGCCCCAGCATTTT.

The CDR3 is CASSLPGGEGTEAFF. The CDR3 bases are TGTGCCAGCAGTTTGCCAGGGGGCGAGGGCACTGAAGCTTTCTTT. The genes are TRBV28 and TRBJ1-1, with TRBD1 identical over 8 bases. The V segment lost 3 bases and the J segment 4 bases; nucleotides outside the gene matches: 7. CDR3 length: 15 residues. The germline V gene has CDR1 MDHEN and CDR2 SYDVKM.

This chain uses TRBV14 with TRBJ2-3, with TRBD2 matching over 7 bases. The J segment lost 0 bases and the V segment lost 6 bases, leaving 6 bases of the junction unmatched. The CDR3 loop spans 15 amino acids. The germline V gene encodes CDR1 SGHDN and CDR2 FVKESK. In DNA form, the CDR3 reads TGTGCCAGCAGTCCTCTAGCGGAGAGCACAGATACGCAGTATTTT. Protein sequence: CASSPLAESTDTQYF.

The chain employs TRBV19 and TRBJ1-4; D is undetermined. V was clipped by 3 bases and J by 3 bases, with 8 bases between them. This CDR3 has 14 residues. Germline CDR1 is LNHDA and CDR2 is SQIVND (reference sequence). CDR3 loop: CASSIRAANEKLFF. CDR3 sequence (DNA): TGTGCCAGTAGTATCCGGGCGGCTAATGAAAAACTGTTTTTT.

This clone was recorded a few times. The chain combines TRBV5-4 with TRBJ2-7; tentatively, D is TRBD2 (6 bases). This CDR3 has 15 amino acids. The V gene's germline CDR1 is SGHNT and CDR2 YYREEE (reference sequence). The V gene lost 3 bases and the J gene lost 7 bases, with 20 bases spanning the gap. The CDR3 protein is CASSYSGTEYGEQYF. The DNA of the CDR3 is TGTGCCAGCAGCTATTCCGGGACTGAGTACGGGGAGCAGTACTTC. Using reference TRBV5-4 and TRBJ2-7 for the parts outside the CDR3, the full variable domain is ETGVTQSPTHLIKTRGQQVTLRCSSQSGHNTVSWYQQALGQGPQFIFQYYREEENGRGNFPPRFSGLQFPNYSSELNVNALELDDSALYLCASSYSGTEYGEQYFGPGTRLTVT.

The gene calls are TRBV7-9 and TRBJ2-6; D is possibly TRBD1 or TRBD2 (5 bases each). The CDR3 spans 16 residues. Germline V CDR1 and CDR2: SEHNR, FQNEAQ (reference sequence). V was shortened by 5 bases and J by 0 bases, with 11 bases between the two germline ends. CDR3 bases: TGTGCCAGCAGCCTCAGGGAGACCTCTGGGGCCAACGTCCTGACTTTC. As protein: CASSLRETSGANVLTF.

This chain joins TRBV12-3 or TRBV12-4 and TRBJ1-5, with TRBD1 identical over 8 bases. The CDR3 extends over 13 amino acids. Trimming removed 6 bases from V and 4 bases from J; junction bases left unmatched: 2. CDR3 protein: CASSWTGNQPQHF. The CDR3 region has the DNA TGTGCCAGCAGCTGGACAGGGAATCAGCCCCAGCATTTT.

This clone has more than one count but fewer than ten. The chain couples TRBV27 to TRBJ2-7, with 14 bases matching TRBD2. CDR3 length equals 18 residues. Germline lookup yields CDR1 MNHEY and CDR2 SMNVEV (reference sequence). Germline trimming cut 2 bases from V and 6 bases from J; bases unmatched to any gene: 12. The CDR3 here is CASSLDPTGTSGSSEQYF. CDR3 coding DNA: TGTGCCAGCAGTTTAGATCCTACCGGGACTAGCGGGAGTTCCGAGCAGTACTTC.

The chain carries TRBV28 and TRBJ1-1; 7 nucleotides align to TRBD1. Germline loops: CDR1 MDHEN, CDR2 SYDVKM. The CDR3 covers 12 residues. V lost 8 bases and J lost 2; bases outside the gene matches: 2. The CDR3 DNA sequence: TGTGCCAGCGGGACAGCTAACACTGAAGCTTTCTTT. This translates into CASGTANTEAFF.

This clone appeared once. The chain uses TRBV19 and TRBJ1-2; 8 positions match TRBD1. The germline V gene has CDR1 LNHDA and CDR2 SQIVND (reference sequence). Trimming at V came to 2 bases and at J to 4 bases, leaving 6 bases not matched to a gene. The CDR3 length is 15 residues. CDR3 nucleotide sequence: TGTGCCAGTAGTATATCCCAGGGGGCGGCCTATGGCTACACCTTC. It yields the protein CASSISQGAAYGYTF.

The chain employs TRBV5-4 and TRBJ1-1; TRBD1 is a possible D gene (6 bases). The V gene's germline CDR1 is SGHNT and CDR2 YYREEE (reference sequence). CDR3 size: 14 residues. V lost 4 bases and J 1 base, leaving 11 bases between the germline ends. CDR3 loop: CASSLEGGNTEAFF. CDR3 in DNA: TGTGCCAGCAGCCTGGAGGGGGGGAACACTGAAGCTTTCTTT.

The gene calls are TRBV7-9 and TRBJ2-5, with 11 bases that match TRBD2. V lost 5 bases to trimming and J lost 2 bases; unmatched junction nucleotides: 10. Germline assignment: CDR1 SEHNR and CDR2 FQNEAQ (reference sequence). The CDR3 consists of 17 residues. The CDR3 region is CASSPWAGTSGQETQYF. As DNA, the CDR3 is TGTGCCAGCAGCCCATGGGCCGGGACTAGCGGACAAGAGACCCAGTACTTC.

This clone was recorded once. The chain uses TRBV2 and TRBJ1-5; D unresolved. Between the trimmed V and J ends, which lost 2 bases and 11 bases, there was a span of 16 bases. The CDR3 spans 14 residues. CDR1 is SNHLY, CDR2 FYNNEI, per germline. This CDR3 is CASSEWGMKSSQHF. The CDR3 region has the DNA TGTGCCAGCAGTGAATGGGGAATGAAGTCGTCCCAGCATTTT.

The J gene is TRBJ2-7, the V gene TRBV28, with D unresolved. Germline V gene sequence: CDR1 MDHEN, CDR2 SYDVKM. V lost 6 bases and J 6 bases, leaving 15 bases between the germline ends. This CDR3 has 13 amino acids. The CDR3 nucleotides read TGTGCCAGCAGGATTTCCGGGTCCGGCGAGCAGTACTTC. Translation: CASRISGSGEQYF.

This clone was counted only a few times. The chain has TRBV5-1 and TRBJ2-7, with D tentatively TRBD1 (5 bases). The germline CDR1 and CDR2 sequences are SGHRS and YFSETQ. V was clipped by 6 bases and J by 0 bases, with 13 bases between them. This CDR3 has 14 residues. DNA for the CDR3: TGCGCCAGCAACCCAGGGCTGACCTCCTACGAGCAGTACTTC. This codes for CASNPGLTSYEQYF.

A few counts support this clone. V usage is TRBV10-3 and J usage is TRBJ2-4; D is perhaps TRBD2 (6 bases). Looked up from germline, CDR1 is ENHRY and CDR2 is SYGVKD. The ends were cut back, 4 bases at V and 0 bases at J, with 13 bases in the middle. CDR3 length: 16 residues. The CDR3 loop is CAISGMSGLAKNIQYF. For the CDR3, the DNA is TGTGCCATCAGTGGGATGAGCGGGCTAGCCAAAAACATTCAGTACTTC.